One and the same sample provided the 25 T cell receptor beta chains below, sequenced in a study of blood T cell repertoires in COVID-19 (TCRdb year 2020). Library construction relied on the immunoSEQ multiplex PCR assay. TCRdb provides this immuneACCESS table in a form limited to in-frame rearrangements. Some clones are lacking; in checked studies, under half of them reflect an unresolved V gene, and why the rest are absent is not known. Within this sample are around 330,000 clones, with 89% of them counted one time only. The top ten clones comprise roughly 8.9% of the sample. What was sequenced was PBMCs or T cells enriched from blood (not recorded which). The receptors were sampled from a woman between 40 and 55 years old who had recovered from COVID-19.

The V gene is TRBV4-1, the J gene TRBJ1-3; D is undetermined. The V end was cut by 4 bases, the J end by 0 bases, with 7 bases between. Looked up from germline, CDR1 is MGHRA and CDR2 is YSYEKL. This CDR3 region has 14 residues. The CDR3 protein is CASSPIDSGNTIYF. The DNA of the CDR3 is TGCGCCAGCAGCCCTATCGACTCTGGAAACACCATATATTTT.

The chain recombines TRBV7-8 with TRBJ2-3; 10 bases are shared with TRBD2. V shed 2 bases and J 8 bases; nucleotides not matched to a gene: 19. CDR1 and CDR2 from the germline V gene are SGHVS and FQNEAQ. This CDR3 region has 19 residues. The CDR3: CASSLRLAGGPAQPVTQYF. The CDR3 nucleotides are TGTGCCAGCAGCTTACGTTTAGCGGGGGGCCCCGCCCAGCCAGTTACGCAGTATTTT. Based on the CDR3 plus reference TRBV7-8 and TRBJ2-3, the full variable domain is GAGVSQSPRYKVAKRGQDVALRCDPISGHVSLFWYQQALGQGPEFLTYFQNEAQLDKSGLPSDRFFAERPEGSVSTLKIQRTQQEDSAVYLCASSLRLAGGPAQPVTQYFGPGTRLTVL.

V is TRBV2 and J is TRBJ2-1; D perhaps matches TRBD2 (6 bases). V was pared by 4 bases and J by 4 bases, with 8 bases between. Germline V gives CDR1 SNHLY, CDR2 FYNNEI. This CDR3 is built from 13 residues. CDR3 DNA sequence: TGTGCCAGCAGTGTGGGAGGTTACAATGAGCAGTTCTTC. Translated, it gives CASSVGGYNEQFF.

DNA of the CDR3: TGTGCCAGTAGTATAGCGGGACATAACACCGGGGAGCTGTTTTTT. Translated, it gives CASSIAGHNTGELFF. This chain links TRBV19 with TRBJ2-2; D may be TRBD1 (6 bases). The CDR3 loop spans 15 amino acids. V was shortened by 1 base and J by 2 bases, with 8 bases between the two germline ends. CDR1 and CDR2 (germline): LNHDA, SQIVND (reference sequence).

V is TRBV30 and J is TRBJ1-2; 8 bases fit TRBD1. Per germline, CDR1 GTSNPN and CDR2 SVGIG (reference sequence). The CDR3 is made up of 13 amino acids. V trimming: 0 bases; J trimming: 6 bases; junction bases outside the gene matches: 3. The CDR3 bases are TGTGCCTGGAGTGTTCAGGGGGCAGATGGCTACACCTTC. This codes for CAWSVQGADGYTF. The complete variable domain, with remaining parts taken from reference TRBV30 and TRBJ1-2, reads SQTIHQWPATLVQPVGSPLSLECTVEGTSNPNLYWYRQAAGRGLQLLFYSVGIGQISSEVPQNLSASRPQDRQFILSSKKLLLSDSGFYLCAWSVQGADGYTFGSGTRLTVV.

This clone has just one count. The chain couples TRBV9 to TRBJ2-7; TRBD1 agrees at 8 bases. This CDR3 comprises 13 residues. Germline V lookup: CDR1 SGDLS, CDR2 YYNGEE. Trimming cost V 4 bases and J 5 bases; bases outside gene matches: 5. In nucleotides, the CDR3 is TGTGCCAGCAGCTATGACAGGGGCCACGAGCAGTACTTC. Translating gives CASSYDRGHEQYF.

The J gene is TRBJ2-1, the V gene TRBV20-1; 8 positions match TRBD1. The V segment lost 3 bases and the J segment 4 bases; nucleotides outside the gene matches: 5. The CDR3 sequence is 14 residues long. CDR1 and CDR2 (germline): DFQATT, SNEGSKA (reference sequence). CDR3 residues: CSASSGGGYNEQFF. In nucleotides, the CDR3 is TGCAGTGCTAGTTCAGGGGGCGGTTACAATGAGCAGTTCTTC.

As concerns this clone: The junction does not match germline at one end; this may be a read error. The chain couples TRBV7-2 to TRBJ2-1; D is perhaps TRBD2 (6 bases). Germline assignment: CDR1 SGHTA and CDR2 FQGNSA. This CDR3 is 13 amino acids long. The CDR3: CASSLRDSGFGVF. The CDR3 DNA reads TGTGCCAGCAGCTTAAGGGATAGCGGTTTCGGAGTCTTC. Full variable domain (rest looked up from reference TRBV7-2 and TRBJ2-1): GAGVSQSPSNKVTEKGKDVELRCDPISGHTALYWYRQSLGQGLEFLIYFQGNSAPDKSGLPSDRFSAERTGGSVSTLTIQRTQQEDSAVYLCASSLRDSGFGVFGPGTRLTVL.

The V gene is TRBV10-3, the J gene TRBJ2-7, with TRBD1 matching 9 bases. Germline CDR1 ENHRY, CDR2 SYGVKD. J lost 2 bases, V lost 6 bases, and 8 bases had no gene match. CDR3 length: 15 amino acids. CDR3 coding DNA: TGTGCCATCAGCACTGGACAGGGGTACACCTACGAGCAGTACTTC. Translating gives CAISTGQGYTYEQYF.

This chain links TRBV19 with TRBJ1-5, with a weak D call TRBD1 (6 bases). Deletions cut 4 bases from V and 0 bases from J, with 13 bases between. Germline CDR1 is LNHDA and CDR2 is SQIVND (reference sequence). This CDR3 contains 16 residues. CDR3 protein: CASSTPRGASNQPQHF. The DNA for the CDR3 is TGTGCCAGTAGTACGCCCCGGGGGGCTAGCAATCAGCCCCAGCATTTT.

The rearrangement joins TRBV10-3 to TRBJ2-3; possibly TRBD2 for D (6 bases). V shed 10 bases and J shed 4 bases, with 12 bases lying between them. The length of the CDR3 is 12 residues. Germline V gene data show CDR1 as ENHRY and CDR2 as SYGVKD. The CDR3 loop is CATAGIADTQYF. The CDR3 DNA reads as TGTGCCACCGCGGGGATTGCAGATACGCAGTATTTT.

The V call is TRBV29-1, the J call TRBJ2-5, with D possibly TRBD1 on 6 matching bases. Trimming cost V 1 base and J 2 bases, with 20 bases left between them. The CDR3 runs to 17 residues. Germline CDR1 reads SQVTM; CDR2 reads ANQGSEA. The CDR3 region has the DNA TGCAGCGTTGAAGCGGTCGACAGGAGCCGGAGGCAAGAGACCCAGTACTTC. Its translation is CSVEAVDRSRRQETQYF.

This clone has a handful of counts. V gene TRBV4-1 combines with J gene TRBJ2-3; D is perhaps TRBD1 (6 bases). CDR1 is MGHRA, CDR2 YSYEKL, per germline. The CDR3 covers 15 residues. The V and J ends lost 1 base and 1 base respectively, with 9 bases between them. The CDR3 DNA is TGCGCCAGCAGCCAAGTGGGGGCCCGCACAGATACGCAGTATTTT. Protein sequence: CASSQVGARTDTQYF.

The V gene is TRBV4-3, the J gene TRBJ2-1, with TRBD2 matching 14 bases. Germline CDR1 LGHNA, CDR2 YSLEER. Trimming cost V 3 bases and J 7 bases; bases outside gene matches: 8. This CDR3 region has 17 residues. The CDR3 DNA is TGCGCCAGCAGCCAGCCACCCGGGACTAGCGGGAGAAATGAGCAGTTCTTC. It yields the protein CASSQPPGTSGRNEQFF.

This clone has more than one count but fewer than ten. J is TRBJ1-6 and V is TRBV9; D is ambiguous. Trimming removed 4 bases from V and 7 bases from J, with 15 bases in between. The CDR3 totals 15 residues. Germline V gives CDR1 SGDLS, CDR2 YYNGEE. Written as DNA, the CDR3 is TGTGCCAGCAGCTTTAAGGGCGGAGGGAATTCACCCCTCCACTTT. Translating gives CASSFKGGGNSPLHF.

J is TRBJ1-3 and V is TRBV3-1 (or the pseudogene TRBV3-2); D uncertain. Germline V gene data show CDR1 as LGHDT and CDR2 as YNNKEL (reference sequence). CDR3 length: 14 amino acids. Trimming cost V 1 base and J 0 bases, with 4 bases left between them. In nucleotides, the CDR3 is TGTGCCAGCAGCCAAGGTAGCTCTGGAAACACCATATATTTT. Translating it yields CASSQGSSGNTIYF.

The chain combines TRBV27 with TRBJ2-1; 8 bases map to TRBD2. Germline CDR1 reads MNHEY; CDR2 reads SMNVEV (reference sequence). CDR3 length: 14 amino acids. J lost 5 bases, V lost 4 bases, and 4 bases had no gene match. CDR3: CASSYGGAHNEQFF. CDR3 nucleotides: TGTGCCAGCAGTTACGGGGGGGCCCACAATGAGCAGTTCTTC.

The V gene is TRBV29-1, the J gene TRBJ2-3; D unclear. Trimming left V 4 bases short and J 2 bases short, with 10 bases between. The V gene's germline CDR1 is SQVTM and CDR2 ANQGSEA. This CDR3 is built from 13 residues. The CDR3 sequence is CSVVGLSTDTQYF. The CDR3 DNA is TGCAGCGTTGTCGGTCTATCCACAGATACGCAGTATTTT.

The chain couples TRBV7-2 to TRBJ2-7, with TRBD2 identical over 10 bases. V lost 7 bases, J lost 0 bases, and 6 bases stayed unmatched. This CDR3 region has 15 residues. Germline V gives CDR1 SGHTA, CDR2 FQGNSA. The CDR3 sequence: CASTASGSPSYEQYF. CDR3 DNA: TGTGCCAGCACCGCTAGCGGGAGCCCCTCCTACGAGCAGTACTTC.

A note on this clone: A read error may account for a junction end that differs from germline. V and J are TRBV7-7 and TRBJ2-2; TRBD1 matches at 8 bases. Per germline, CDR1 SSHAT and CDR2 FNYEAQ (reference sequence). There are 15 residues in the CDR3. CDR3 amino acids: CASSIGQGNTGELFF. In DNA, the CDR3 is TGTGCTAGCAGCATCGGACAGGGGAACACCGGGGAGCTGTTTTTT.

This rearrangement joins TRBV7-2 to TRBJ2-1, with D possibly being TRBD1 (5 bases). Germline V CDR1 and CDR2: SGHTA, FQGNSA. The CDR3 length is 15 residues. The V end was cut by 4 bases, the J end by 4 bases, with 14 bases between. The CDR3 sequence: CASSSKPTEYNEQFF. The DNA of the CDR3 is TGTGCCAGCAGCTCTAAGCCGACAGAGTACAATGAGCAGTTCTTC.

The chain employs TRBV5-1 and TRBJ1-1, with D maybe TRBD1 (5 bases). Germline loops: CDR1 SGHRS, CDR2 YFSETQ. The CDR3 runs to 16 residues. Trimming took off 3 bases at V and 6 bases at J, with 21 bases between the two ends. CDR3 sequence: CASSWYPQGPAPEAFF. The CDR3 region has the DNA TGCGCCAGCAGCTGGTACCCCCAGGGCCCCGCCCCTGAAGCTTTCTTT.

The J gene is TRBJ2-1, the V gene TRBV2; the D gene is possibly TRBD2 (5 bases). The CDR3 extends over 11 amino acids. Trimming cost V 4 bases and J 9 bases, with 7 bases left between them. CDR1 SNHLY and CDR2 FYNNEI come from the germline V gene. In DNA form, the CDR3 reads TGTGCCAGCAGTGGCGAGGGTGAGCAGTTCTTC. Translation gives CASSGEGEQFF.

This rearrangement joins TRBV29-1 to TRBJ2-1, with D uncertain. V was cut by 6 bases and J by 0 bases, with 9 bases left in between. This CDR3 contains 13 residues. The germline V gene encodes CDR1 SQVTM and CDR2 ANQGSEA. The CDR3 nucleotides read TGCAGCGTCGAACGGAGCTCCTACAATGAGCAGTTCTTC. Protein: CSVERSSYNEQFF.

The V and J genes are TRBV19 and TRBJ1-3, with 7 nucleotides matching TRBD1. The junction had 15 bases not matched to a gene; V was cut back by 4 bases and J by 0 bases. CDR1 is LNHDA and CDR2 is SQIVND in the germline V gene (reference sequence). The CDR3 is made up of 19 amino acids. CDR3 loop: CASSTHTTGALSSGNTIYF. The CDR3 DNA sequence: TGTGCCAGTAGTACCCATACAACAGGGGCCCTTTCCTCTGGAAACACCATATATTTT.